The TCR beta chain under discussion was sequenced for a study of T cell responses to AZD1222 COVID-19 vaccine. The study's findings and limits: Repertoires were obtained solely post-peak T cell response. Donors in the cohort were predominantly white British and more often female, and clonal diversity was possibly underestimated. Spike-specific TCR breadth and depth grew following two AZD1222 doses.

This clone was observed a single time. Its antigen is not known. Trimming shortened V by 8 bases and J by 2 bases, and 6 bases separated the two germline ends. This CDR3 spans 11 amino acids. The protocol was immunoSEQ multiplex PCR, while the TCRdb copy is restricted to in-frame clones and leaves out a portion. The sample holds fewer than 110,000 clones; 75% to 95% are singletons and the top ten take less than 7.5%. The sequences come from peripheral blood, collected 28 days after the second AZD1222 dose. The rearrangement uses TRBV12-3 or TRBV12-4 and TRBJ1-1; no definite D call. The clonotype was recovered from an adult who received the AZD1222 COVID-19 vaccine. The CDR3 reads CASGRNTEAFF. CDR3 DNA: TGTGCCAGCGGGCGAAACACTGAAGCTTTCTTT.